Here is one T cell receptor (beta chain) with its context. This sample was taken from a study of blood T cell repertoires in COVID-19. At the level of the study: Acute-phase and convalescent COVID-19 samples originated in the United States, Italy and Spain. T cells, B-cell-depleted T cells, or PBMCs provided the cDNA or gDNA that served as material.

Authors' data handling: Reference gene primer amplification gave nucleated cell count estimates. Assay used: immunoSEQ multiplex PCR; TCRdb lists only in-frame clones, some missing. V, J and clone size are those of that table, while D and trimming were read from the DNA. This table holds more than 130,000 clones, 70% to 85% found once. The CDR3 sequence is 16 residues long. V dropped 5 bases and J dropped 6; count of bases not matched to a gene: 12. CDR1 and CDR2 from the germline V gene are SGHAT and FQNNGV. Specimen: peripheral blood. The TCR sequence derives from an elderly woman in a cohort sampled during active or convalescent COVID-19. J is TRBJ2-1 and V is TRBV11-2, with 8 bases matching TRBD2. CDR3 amino acids: CASSPGLGRSPNEQFF. The CDR3 DNA reads TGTGCCAGCAGCCCGGGACTAGGTCGCTCTCCCAATGAGCAGTTCTTC.